The 32 T cell receptor beta chains given below trace back to one sample, sequenced in a study of blood T cell repertoires in COVID-19. Assay used: immunoSEQ multiplex PCR; TCRdb lists only in-frame clones, some missing. The sample includes 250,000 to 300,000 clones, roughly 90% seen only once; the top ten take 13%. The specimen sequenced was peripheral blood. The source is a woman in her seventies with COVID-19, enrolled during active disease.

The V gene is TRBV4-2, the J gene TRBJ1-2; 8 bases match TRBD1. Germline CDR1 is LGHNA and CDR2 is YNFKEQ. The trim removed 10 bases at V and 3 bases at J, leaving 10 bases unmatched. The CDR3 contains 14 residues. The CDR3 sequence is CATFSTGEYYGYTF. The CDR3 DNA reads TGTGCCACTTTTTCGACAGGGGAATACTATGGCTACACCTTC.

The CDR3 nucleotides are TGTGCCAGCAGGGGACAGGGGCTGACCTACGAGCAGTACTTC. Encoded protein: CASRGQGLTYEQYF. V usage is TRBV7-8 and J usage is TRBJ2-7; 10 nucleotides align to TRBD1. Germline loops: CDR1 SGHVS, CDR2 FQNEAQ. Trimming took 6 bases from V and 2 from J; bases not matched to a gene: 4. This CDR3 comprises 14 residues.

V usage is TRBV7-2 and J usage is TRBJ2-2; TRBD1 is a possible D gene (6 bases). The CDR3 contains 13 residues. V was shortened by 9 bases and J by 2 bases, with 10 bases between the two germline ends. Germline V lookup: CDR1 SGHTA, CDR2 FQGNSA. This chain's CDR3 is CAREQGNTGELFF. DNA of the CDR3: TGTGCCAGGGAACAGGGAAACACCGGGGAGCTGTTTTTT.

This rearrangement joins TRBV5-4 to TRBJ2-5; maybe TRBD2 (5 bases). Germline CDR1 and CDR2: SGHNT and YYREEE (reference sequence). CDR3 length: 16 amino acids. Trimming cost V 5 bases and J 4 bases, with 21 bases left between them. CDR3 sequence (DNA): TGTGCCAGCAGGACCAACAGTCTCCCCGGAGGAGAGACCCAGTACTTC. As protein: CASRTNSLPGGETQYF.

Comment on this clone: This sample includes further DNA sequences coding for the same CDR3. The J gene is TRBJ1-2, the V gene TRBV28, with D possibly being TRBD1 (5 bases). This CDR3 spans 13 amino acids. Germline CDR1 is MDHEN and CDR2 is SYDVKM. V was trimmed by 6 bases and J by 2 bases, leaving 10 bases between them. The CDR3 spells CASSFGGNYGYTF. The CDR3 nucleotides read TGTGCCAGCAGCTTCGGGGGGAACTATGGCTACACCTTC.

The gene calls are TRBV3-1 (or the pseudogene TRBV3-2) and TRBJ1-1; the match to TRBD1 covers 8 bases. Germline V gives CDR1 LGHDT, CDR2 YNNKEL (reference sequence). With V trimmed by 4 bases and J by 2 bases, 6 bases remained unmatched. This CDR3 is 15 amino acids long. The CDR3 region is CASSLTTGANTEAFF. CDR3 DNA: TGTGCCAGCAGCCTAACGACAGGGGCAAACACTGAAGCTTTCTTT.

The chain uses TRBV30 and TRBJ2-7; maybe TRBD1 (6 bases). Trimming took off 3 bases at V and 2 bases at J, with 14 bases between the two ends. The length of the CDR3 is 14 residues. Germline V lookup: CDR1 GTSNPN, CDR2 SVGIG (reference sequence). The CDR3 DNA reads as TGTGCCTGGAGGCTAAAGGGGGTCCCCTACGAGCAGTACTTC. As protein: CAWRLKGVPYEQYF.

The genes are TRBV29-1 and TRBJ2-1; TRBD1 agrees at 8 bases. This CDR3 region has 13 residues. Germline V CDR1 and CDR2: SQVTM, ANQGSEA. V lost 8 bases, J lost 3 bases, and 6 bases stayed unmatched. The CDR3 DNA sequence: TGCAGCACCCGGACAGGGCGCTACAATGAGCAGTTCTTC. Translating it yields CSTRTGRYNEQFF.

This clone was recorded only once. This chain connects TRBV25-1 to TRBJ2-7, with D possibly matching TRBD1 (6 bases). Germline CDR1 and CDR2: MGHDK and SYGVNS. V shed 6 bases and J shed 3 bases, with 15 bases lying between them. The CDR3 spans 14 residues. The CDR3 is CASRKDRSCYEQYF. Here the CDR3 DNA reads TGTGCCAGCAGGAAAGACAGGTCCTGCTACGAGCAGTACTTC.

The J gene is TRBJ1-1, the V gene TRBV12-5; 7 positions match TRBD1. J gave up 1 base and V 8 bases, and 10 bases lay outside the gene matches. CDR3 length: 15 amino acids. Per germline, CDR1 LGHNT and CDR2 FRNRAP. CDR3 in DNA: TGTGCTAGTTCCCCGCTCGGGACAGCGAACACTGAAGCTTTCTTT. This codes for CASSPLGTANTEAFF.

The chain links TRBV9 to TRBJ1-2; the D gene is possibly TRBD1 (6 bases). This CDR3 has 15 residues. CDR1 SGDLS and CDR2 YYNGEE come from the germline V gene. Trimming removed 3 bases at V and 0 bases at J, with 12 bases between. This chain's CDR3 is CASSDDGQPNYGYTF. The CDR3 DNA reads as TGTGCCAGCAGCGACGACGGACAGCCTAACTATGGCTACACCTTC.

This chain links TRBV27 with TRBJ1-2; D might be TRBD1 (5 bases). V was cut by 4 bases and J by 6 bases, with 12 bases left in between. Germline V gene lookup returns CDR1 MNHEY and CDR2 SMNVEV (reference sequence). There are 13 residues in the CDR3. This CDR3 is CASSSPGLHGYTF. The CDR3 DNA follows: TGTGCCAGCAGTTCCCCAGGGTTACATGGCTACACCTTC.

The chain joins TRBV5-1 to TRBJ1-4; D unclear. V was clipped by 3 bases and J by 7 bases, with 13 bases between them. This CDR3 is built from 14 residues. Germline loops: CDR1 SGHRS, CDR2 YFSETQ. DNA of the CDR3: TGCGCCAGCAGCTCAAATCCCCCCAGTGAAAAACTGTTTTTT. Its protein is CASSSNPPSEKLFF.

The J gene is TRBJ2-5, the V gene TRBV5-4; 10 bases match TRBD2. Germline lookup yields CDR1 SGHNT and CDR2 YYREEE (reference sequence). The CDR3 is 17 residues long. V shed 4 bases and J 4 bases; nucleotides not matched to a gene: 13. Here the CDR3 DNA reads TGTGCCAGCAGCCCGCCTCTAGCGGGGGAGGATTCAGAGACCCAGTACTTC. This sequence encodes CASSPPLAGEDSETQYF.

The chain recombines TRBV10-3 with TRBJ2-3; TRBD1 aligns across 9 bases. Germline CDR1 reads ENHRY; CDR2 reads SYGVKD. The CDR3 loop spans 20 amino acids. V shed 0 bases, J shed 8 bases, and the junction held 21 bases outside the gene matches. The CDR3 loop is CAISESRGTGSLTTSGTQYF. In DNA, the CDR3 is TGTGCCATCAGTGAGTCTCGTGGGACAGGGTCCCTCACAACCTCGGGTACGCAGTATTTT.

The chain combines TRBV10-3 with TRBJ2-7; D perhaps matches TRBD2 (5 bases). CDR1 and CDR2 (germline): ENHRY, SYGVKD. The germline V and J ends were trimmed by 6 bases and 7 bases, with 19 bases remaining between them. CDR3 length: 14 amino acids. CDR3: CAISAGPPLEEQYF. In DNA, the CDR3 is TGTGCCATCAGCGCGGGCCCCCCGCTGGAGGAGCAGTACTTC.

The rearrangement joins TRBV19 to TRBJ2-7; the D gene is possibly TRBD1 (6 bases). V lost 5 bases and J 0 bases, leaving 11 bases between the germline ends. This CDR3 spans 14 amino acids. Germline V lookup: CDR1 LNHDA, CDR2 SQIVND (reference sequence). The CDR3 reads CASSDSGVSYEQYF. In DNA form, the CDR3 reads TGTGCCAGTAGTGACTCAGGGGTCTCCTACGAGCAGTACTTC.

This clone was found once. V and J are TRBV27 and TRBJ1-1; D is possibly TRBD1 (5 bases). The CDR3 is 14 residues long. Germline CDR1 is MNHEY and CDR2 is SMNVEV (reference sequence). V dropped 4 bases and J dropped 7 bases, with 16 bases sitting between them. This CDR3 is CASSYGGVKGEAFF. As DNA, the CDR3 is TGTGCCAGCAGTTACGGGGGGGTCAAGGGTGAAGCTTTCTTT.

This clone was seen ten or more times. The chain is built from TRBV5-6 and TRBJ2-2; D uncertain. Between the trimmed V and J ends, which lost 2 bases and 4 bases, there was a span of 3 bases. The CDR3 has 12 amino acids. Germline CDR1 reads SGHDT; CDR2 reads YYEEEE. This CDR3 reads CASSFSTGELFF. The DNA for the CDR3 is TGTGCCAGCAGCTTCAGCACCGGGGAGCTGTTTTTT. The variable domain in full, completed from reference TRBV5-6 and TRBJ2-2, reads DAGVTQSPTHLIKTRGQQVTLRCSPKSGHDTVSWYQQALGQGPQFIFQYYEEEERQRGNFPDRFSGHQFPNYSSELNVNALLLGDSALYLCASSFSTGELFFGEGSRLTVL.

A remark on this clone: Germline is not matched at one junction end, which may reflect a read error. V usage is TRBV5-5 and J usage is TRBJ2-7, with 7 bases fitting TRBD1. Looked up from germline, CDR1 is SGHKS and CDR2 is YYEKEE (reference sequence). The CDR3 has 11 amino acids. The CDR3 nucleotides read TGTGCCAGCAGCTTGTCGGGACAGTCCCACTTC. It is translated as CASSLSGQSHF.

The chain joins TRBV28 to TRBJ1-1, with D maybe TRBD1 (6 bases). There are 15 residues in the CDR3. Trimming pared 2 bases from V and 0 bases from J, leaving 10 bases between. CDR1 is MDHEN, CDR2 SYDVKM, per germline. The CDR3 reads CASSLTGQLNTEAFF. CDR3 coding DNA: TGTGCCAGCAGTTTAACAGGACAGCTGAACACTGAAGCTTTCTTT.

This clone has just a few counts. The chain uses TRBV5-1 and TRBJ2-2; 7 nucleotides align to TRBD2. V gave up 7 bases and J gave up 4 bases; unmatched junction bases: 4. CDR3 size: 13 residues. Germline V lookup: CDR1 SGHRS, CDR2 YFSETQ. CDR3 bases: TGCGCCAGCGTCTCGGGGGGCACCGGGGAGCTGTTTTTT. It specifies CASVSGGTGELFF.

V and J are TRBV28 and TRBJ2-7, with 7 positions matching TRBD1. This CDR3 comprises 13 residues. V dropped 7 bases and J dropped 3; count of bases not matched to a gene: 6. Germline V gene lookup returns CDR1 MDHEN and CDR2 SYDVKM. CDR3 sequence reads: CASTLDRDYEQYF. CDR3 DNA sequence: TGTGCCAGCACCTTAGACAGGGACTACGAGCAGTACTTC.

The gene calls are TRBV20-1 and TRBJ2-1; maybe TRBD2 (6 bases). Germline CDR1 reads DFQATT; CDR2 reads SNEGSKA (reference sequence). The length of the CDR3 is 8 residues. Trimming removed 6 bases from V and 15 bases from J, with 9 bases in between. In DNA form, the CDR3 reads TGCAGTGCCGGGGGACGGTTCTTC. Protein: CSAGGRFF.

This clone has just one count. V usage is TRBV19 and J usage is TRBJ1-4; 12 bases agree with TRBD1. The V and J ends lost 5 bases and 10 bases, in that order; junction bases with no gene match: 17. The CDR3 is made up of 18 amino acids. CDR1 and CDR2 (germline): LNHDA, SQIVND (reference sequence). The CDR3 bases are TGTGCCAGTAGTGCCACAATCTCCGGGACAGGGGGCCGCGGAAAACTGTTTTTT. Residues: CASSATISGTGGRGKLFF.

The chain combines TRBV7-3 with TRBJ1-1; 7 nucleotides align to TRBD1. With 2 bases clipped from V and 4 bases from J, the junction kept 4 bases outside the gene matches. The CDR3 runs to 14 residues. Germline CDR1 SGHTA, CDR2 FQGTGA. CDR3 protein: CASSLEGAGTEAFF. The CDR3 nucleotides are TGTGCCAGCAGCTTAGAGGGGGCTGGCACTGAAGCTTTCTTT. The full variable domain, in which reference TRBV7-3 and TRBJ1-1 provide the parts outside the CDR3, is GAGVSQTPSNKVTEKGKYVELRCDPISGHTALYWYRQSLGQGPEFLIYFQGTGAADDSGLPNDRFFAVRPEGSVSTLKIQRTERGDSAVYLCASSLEGAGTEAFFGQGTRLTVV.

This rearrangement joins TRBV18 to TRBJ2-2; D gene uncertain. From germline, CDR1 is KGHSH and CDR2 LQKENI. The CDR3 spans 16 residues. V shed 3 bases and J shed 1 base, with 12 bases lying between them. Here the CDR3 DNA reads TGTGCCAGCTCACCGATTTTCCCAGGGAACACCGGGGAGCTGTTTTTT. Translation: CASSPIFPGNTGELFF.

The V gene is TRBV9, the J gene TRBJ2-7, with 7 positions matching TRBD2. Trimming took 0 bases from V and 7 from J; bases not matched to a gene: 7. Germline V gene sequence: CDR1 SGDLS, CDR2 YYNGEE. The CDR3 totals 14 residues. In DNA form, the CDR3 reads TGTGCCAGCAGCGTAGTGGAGGGGCGGGAGGAGCAGTACTTC. Protein: CASSVVEGREEQYF.

This chain joins TRBV9 and TRBJ1-6; a weak D match, TRBD1 (5 bases). The germline V gene encodes CDR1 SGDLS and CDR2 YYNGEE. Trimming shortened V by 5 bases and J by 0 bases, and 12 bases separated the two germline ends. The CDR3 covers 16 residues. This chain's CDR3 is CASSPGTSSYNSPLHF. The CDR3 bases are TGTGCCAGCAGTCCTGGGACTTCCTCCTATAATTCACCCCTCCACTTT.

The chain employs TRBV6-5 and TRBJ2-2; 8 nucleotides line up with TRBD1. Unmatched junction bases numbered 8, after V lost 10 bases and J lost 4 bases. Germline CDR1 is MNHEY and CDR2 is SVGAGI. This CDR3 region has 14 residues. CDR3 in amino acids: CATLRTGSTGELFF. CDR3 nucleotides: TGTGCCACCCTAAGGACAGGGAGCACCGGGGAGCTGTTTTTT.

The chain links TRBV5-8 to TRBJ2-1, with 8 positions matching TRBD1. The V and J ends lost 0 bases and 0 bases, in that order; junction bases with no gene match: 5. Germline values: CDR1 SGHTS, CDR2 YDEGEE. The CDR3 loop spans 17 amino acids. CDR3 amino acids: CASSLVQGAHSYNEQFF. DNA of the CDR3: TGTGCCAGCAGCTTGGTTCAGGGGGCCCACTCCTACAATGAGCAGTTCTTC.

DNA of the CDR3: TGCGCCAGCAGCCCTCCGGGACAGAGCTACGAGCAGTACTTC. It translates to CASSPPGQSYEQYF. The chain couples TRBV5-1 to TRBJ2-7; TRBD1 matches 7 bases. V lost 4 bases and J lost 3; bases outside the gene matches: 7. The CDR3 runs to 14 residues. The germline V gene has CDR1 SGHRS and CDR2 YFSETQ.